This T cell receptor beta chain was captured by sequencing in a study of blood T cell repertoires in COVID-19. This clone occurred a few times. The table came from immunoSEQ multiplex PCR; TCRdb's copy has only in-frame clones and leaves some out. This table has some 99,000 clones, approximately 87% appearing once. V lost 7 bases to trimming and J lost 4 bases; unmatched junction nucleotides: 10. CDR3 length equals 15 residues. Germline CDR1 MNHEY, CDR2 SVGAGI. This TCR derives from a woman between 55 and 75 years old with acute or convalescent COVID-19. Sequencing input: peripheral blood. The chain uses TRBV6-5 and TRBJ2-1; 7 bases are a match to TRBD1. CDR3 protein: CASNPRGTAYNEQFF. The CDR3 DNA reads as TGTGCCAGCAACCCCAGAGGGACAGCTTACAATGAGCAGTTCTTC.